The present entry profiles one T cell receptor beta chain with its context. Its antigen is still unknown. This was a survey-level run. Measured with immunoSEQ multiplex PCR; TCRdb has only the in-frame clones, and not every one. The repertoire consists of around 100,000 clones, with 55% to 75% occurring once and the leading ten covering just under 2%. The record originates from a study of fetal regulatory T cell absence and autoimmunity. Across the whole study: Without clinical diabetes, IPEX patients showed exocrine pancreas autoimmunity.

The germline gives CDR1 SEHNR, CDR2 FQNEAQ (reference sequence). The CDR3 loop spans 12 amino acids. With 5 bases clipped from V and 7 bases from J, the junction kept 1 base outside the gene matches. Whole-study findings and limits: Compared with cord blood, pancreas showed oligoclonal TCR enrichment, some clones over 95-fold. In IPEX, the enrichment was taken to support antigen-driven autoimmunity before birth.

The sequence was obtained from a male donor with IPEX syndrome. The chain joins TRBV7-9 to TRBJ1-2; 10 bases are shared with TRBD1. Sequenced: pancreas tissue. The CDR3 sequence is CASSRDRGGYTF. The CDR3 DNA sequence: TGTGCCAGCAGCCGGGACAGGGGTGGCTACACCTTC. Combining the CDR3 with reference TRBV7-9 and TRBJ1-2 gives the whole variable domain DTGVSQNPRHKITKRGQNVTFRCDPISEHNRLYWYRQTLGQGPEFLTYFQNEAQLEKSRLLSDRFSAERPKGSFSTLEIQRTEQGDSAMYLCASSRDRGGYTFGSGTRLTVV.